Listed below are T cell receptor beta chains from one sample, sequenced in a study of PD-1 blockade in classical Hodgkin lymphoma. The repertoire was sequenced with immunoSEQ multiplex PCR; TCRdb's copy has only in-frame clones and lacks some. The sample has tens of thousands of clones; less than 85% are singletons. The sequencing here drew on peripheral blood mononuclear cells (PBMCs), taken before the second cycle of nivolumab. The receptor source for this set is a human donor with classical Hodgkin lymphoma. Each CDR3 is given with its conserved first and last residue. A D gene is named only where the DNA matches it firmly. Only some rows state a clone size, as once, few, many or a class for expanded clones.

v_call	j_call	clone_size	d_call	cdr3_nt	cdr3_aa
TRBV18	TRBJ2-7	-	-	TGTGCCAGCTCACCAACGGGGGCGTACGAGCAGTACTTC	CASSPTGAYEQYF
TRBV27	TRBJ2-1	few	TRBD2	TGTGCCAGCAGTTTATCGGGCCCGGGGCTAGCGGGGAACAATGAGCAGTTCTTC	CASSLSGPGLAGNNEQFF
TRBV14	TRBJ2-7	-	-	TGTGCCAGCAGCCAAGGGCCGTGGAGGGGCTATTCCTACGAGCAGTACTTC	CASSQGPWRGYSYEQYF
TRBV27	TRBJ2-7	-	TRBD1	TGTGCCAGCAGTACACACCTACAGGGGCGCGAGCAGTACTTC	CASSTHLQGREQYF
TRBV21-1	TRBJ1-2	once	-	TGTGCCAGCAGCTTCCCACGGGCCTGGGGGGGCTACACCTTC	CASSFPRAWGGYTF
TRBV5-1	TRBJ2-1	-	-	TGCGCCAGCAGCTTGGCCGCGGTAGCGTCAACCAATGAGCAGTTCTTC	CASSLAAVASTNEQFF
TRBV7-9	TRBJ1-4	few	-	TGTGCCAGCAGCTTAAGTAGAACATCCAGGGTTGAAAAACTGTTTTTT	CASSLSRTSRVEKLFF
TRBV6-5	TRBJ2-1	-	TRBD2	TGTGCCAGCAGTTCGGGACTAAGCAATGAGCAGTTCTTC	CASSSGLSNEQFF
TRBV11-2	TRBJ1-2	-	-	TGTGCCAGCAGCTTAGTCAACTATGGCTACACCTTC	CASSLVNYGYTF
TRBV7-9	TRBJ2-7	-	-	TGTGCCAGCAGCTCGACCGGGTTGAACTACGAGCAGTACTTC	CASSSTGLNYEQYF
TRBV5-1	TRBJ1-2	-	-	TGCGCCAGCAGCTTTGGCTTCGCAAACTATGGCTACACCTTC	CASSFGFANYGYTF
TRBV6-4	TRBJ2-2	-	-	TGTGCCAGCAGCCGTTCAGTGGGGGGCTCGAACACCGGGGAGCTGTTTTTT	CASSRSVGGSNTGELFF
TRBV27	TRBJ1-1	-	-	TGTGCCAGCAGTTTAGCCGTGGGAGAGGACACTGAAGCTTTCTTT	CASSLAVGEDTEAFF
TRBV5-6	TRBJ2-5	-	TRBD1	TGTGCCAGCAGCTTTTCACAGGGGGGGACCCAGTACTTC	CASSFSQGGTQYF
TRBV28	TRBJ1-3	-	-	TGTGCCAGCAGCCTCCCTCAGGGTGGAAACACCATATATTTT	CASSLPQGGNTIYF
TRBV4-2	TRBJ2-7	few	TRBD2	TGTGCCAGCAGCCCTATTAGCGGGGGGACCTACGAGCAGTACTTC	CASSPISGGTYEQYF
TRBV6-1	TRBJ2-3	-	TRBD2	TGTGCCAGCAGTGTATCTAGCGGGAGTGTAACAGATACGCAGTATTTT	CASSVSSGSVTDTQYF
TRBV7-6	TRBJ2-1	-	-	TGTGCCAGCAGCTTAGTTGGTGGGGCTGGCGGGTACAATGAGCAGTTCTTC	CASSLVGGAGGYNEQFF
TRBV9	TRBJ1-2	-	-	TGTGCCAGCAGCGCTCGTTGGGGATTAGATTATGGCTACACCTTC	CASSARWGLDYGYTF
TRBV5-4	TRBJ2-4	few	TRBD1	TGTGCCAGCAGCTCCGGGACAGGGGCCAAAAACATTCAGTACTTC	CASSSGTGAKNIQYF
TRBV19	TRBJ2-1	-	TRBD1	TGTGCCAGTAGTACTCTGGGGGTACAGGGGTTTAGCAATGAGCAGTTCTTC	CASSTLGVQGFSNEQFF
TRBV5-4	TRBJ2-2	-	-	TGTGCCAGCAGCTCTCGGGGGAAGAACACCGGGGAGCTGTTTTTT	CASSSRGKNTGELFF
TRBV28	TRBJ1-1	many	-	TGTGCCAGCAGCAAACTGACGGAGACTGAAGCTTTCTTT	CASSKLTETEAFF
TRBV5-5	TRBJ2-5	-	TRBD2	TGTGCCAGCAGCTTGCCTAGCGGGTCAGAGACCCAGTACTTC	CASSLPSGSETQYF
TRBV19	TRBJ1-1	-	-	TGTGCCAGTAGTATGGAGACTGAAGCTTTCTTT	CASSMETEAFF
TRBV10-3	TRBJ1-2	-	TRBD1	TGTGCCACCAGAGCCTTGGGCGGGACAGGGGCTAACTATGGCTACACCTTC	CATRALGGTGANYGYTF
TRBV4-2	TRBJ1-5	once	-	TGTGCCAGCAGCCGTGATAGCAATCAGCCCCAGCATTTT	CASSRDSNQPQHF
TRBV5-4	TRBJ2-5	-	-	TGTGCCAGCAGCTTGGGCGGGGTCCAAGAGACCCAGTACTTC	CASSLGGVQETQYF
TRBV30	TRBJ1-5	once	TRBD1	TGTGCCTGGGGCCGGGACAGCCTCAATCAGCCCCAGCATTTT	CAWGRDSLNQPQHF
TRBV18	TRBJ2-2	medium-sized	TRBD1	TGTGCCAGCCCGACAGGGGACACCGGGGAGCTGTTTTTT	CASPTGDTGELFF
TRBV4-3	TRBJ2-2	-	TRBD1	TGCGCCAGCAGCTCCGACAGGGGCTTCAGCGGGGAGCTGTTTTTT	CASSSDRGFSGELFF
TRBV18	TRBJ1-1	-	-	TGTGCCAGCTCACCCGGACAGTTTGAAGCTTTCTTT	CASSPGQFEAFF
TRBV4-1	TRBJ2-3	once	TRBD2	TGCGCCAGCAGCCAAGGCCCTACTAGCGGGTACACAGATACGCAGTATTTT	CASSQGPTSGYTDTQYF
TRBV7-6	TRBJ2-3	-	-	TGTGCCAGCAGCCTCGCGGTGGGCACAGATACGCAGTATTTT	CASSLAVGTDTQYF
TRBV6-6	TRBJ1-1	-	TRBD1	TGTGCCAGCAGCCCGACAGGGAGGGCCACTGAAGCTTTCTTT	CASSPTGRATEAFF
TRBV10-1	TRBJ1-1	-	-	TGCGCCAGCAGTGGATCCCGACAGGTAACGAACACTGAAGCTTTCTTT	CASSGSRQVTNTEAFF
TRBV5-1	TRBJ2-3	-	-	TGCGCCAGCACCGTAAGTGGCACAGATACGCAGTATTTT	CASTVSGTDTQYF
TRBV6-6	TRBJ1-6	few	TRBD1	TGTGCCAGCGTCACGGGACAGAATTCACCCCTCCACTTT	CASVTGQNSPLHF
TRBV4-3	TRBJ1-2	-	-	TGCGCCAGCAGCCAAGATAAAGGGACGGGCTATGGCTACACCTTC	CASSQDKGTGYGYTF
TRBV27	TRBJ2-5	once	TRBD2	TGTGCCAGCAGCCTTGGGACTAGCGGACAAGAGACCCAGTACTTC	CASSLGTSGQETQYF
TRBV7-2	TRBJ2-7	-	-	TGTGCCAGCAGCTTTGGAGGGAGCTCCTACGAGCAGTACTTC	CASSFGGSSYEQYF